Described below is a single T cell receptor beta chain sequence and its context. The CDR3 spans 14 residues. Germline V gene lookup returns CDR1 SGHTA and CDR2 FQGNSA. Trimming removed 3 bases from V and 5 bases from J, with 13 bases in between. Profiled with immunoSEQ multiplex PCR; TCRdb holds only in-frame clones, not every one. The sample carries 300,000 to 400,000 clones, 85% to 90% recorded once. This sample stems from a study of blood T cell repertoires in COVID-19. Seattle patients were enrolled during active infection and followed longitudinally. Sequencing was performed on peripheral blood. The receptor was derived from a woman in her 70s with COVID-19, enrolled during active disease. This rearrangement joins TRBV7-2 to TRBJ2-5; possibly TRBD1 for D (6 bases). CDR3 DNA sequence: TGTGCCAGCAGCTTTTCCAGGGGTTCGGAGACCCAGTACTTC. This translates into CASSFSRGSETQYF.